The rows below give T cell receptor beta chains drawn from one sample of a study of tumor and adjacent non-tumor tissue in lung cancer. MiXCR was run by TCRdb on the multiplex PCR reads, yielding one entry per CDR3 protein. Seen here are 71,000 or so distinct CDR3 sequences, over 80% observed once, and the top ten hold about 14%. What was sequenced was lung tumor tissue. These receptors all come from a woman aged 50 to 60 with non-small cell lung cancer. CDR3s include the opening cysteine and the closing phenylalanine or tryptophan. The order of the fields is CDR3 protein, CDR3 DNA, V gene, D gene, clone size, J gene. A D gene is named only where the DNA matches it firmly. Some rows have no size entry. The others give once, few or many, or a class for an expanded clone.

cdr3_aa: CASSQDTAGGNYGYTF
cdr3_nt: TGTGCCAGCAGCCAAGATACAGCAGGGGGTAACTATGGCTACACCTTC
v_call: TRBV4-2
d_call: TRBD1
clone_size: many
j_call: TRBJ1-2

cdr3_aa: CSVGSAGGRYKQYF
cdr3_nt: TGCAGCGTTGGCTCGGCAGGGGGTCGGTACAAGCAGTACTTC
v_call: TRBV29-1
d_call: TRBD1
clone_size: -
j_call: TRBJ2-7

cdr3_aa: CSIGGTSGDTDTQYF
cdr3_nt: TGCAGCATTGGAGGGACTAGCGGGGACACAGATACGCAGTATTTT
v_call: TRBV29-1
d_call: TRBD2
clone_size: -
j_call: TRBJ2-3

cdr3_aa: CATRPRNNNEEFF
cdr3_nt: TGTGCCACCCGACCGCGGAATAACAATGAGGAGTTCTTC
v_call: TRBV24-1
d_call: -
clone_size: -
j_call: TRBJ2-1

cdr3_aa: CASSELGVQPQYF
cdr3_nt: TGTGCCAGCAGTGAGCTGGGGGTTCAGCCTCAGTATTTT
v_call: TRBV6-1
d_call: -
clone_size: -
j_call: TRBJ2-3

cdr3_aa: CVSSQWEGETQYF
cdr3_nt: TGTGTCAGCAGTCAGTGGGAAGGAGAGACCCAGTATTTC
v_call: TRBV5-4
d_call: -
clone_size: few
j_call: TRBJ2-5

cdr3_aa: CASSQGDGWKTEAFF
cdr3_nt: TGCGCCAGCAGCCAAGGGGACGGTTGGAAGACTGAAGCTTTCTTT
v_call: TRBV4-3
d_call: -
clone_size: few
j_call: TRBJ1-1

cdr3_aa: CASRLAGGSYEQYF
cdr3_nt: TGTGCCAGCAGATTAGCTGGCGGTTCCTACGAGCAGTACTTC
v_call: TRBV7-2
d_call: -
clone_size: -
j_call: TRBJ2-7

cdr3_aa: CSVALQSCCEQFF
cdr3_nt: TGCAGCGTTGCCCTCCAATCGTGCTGTGAGCAGTTCTTC
v_call: TRBV29-1
d_call: -
clone_size: -
j_call: TRBJ2-1

cdr3_aa: CASSYLDTYVQYF
cdr3_nt: TGTGCCAGCAGTTACTTGGATACCTACGTGCAGTATTTC
v_call: TRBV6-2/TRBV6-3
d_call: -
clone_size: -
j_call: TRBJ2-7

cdr3_aa: CASSPYSVSYNEKFF
cdr3_nt: TGTGCCAGCAGCCCCTACAGTGTGTCCTACAATGAGAAGTTCTTC
v_call: TRBV13
d_call: -
clone_size: -
j_call: TRBJ2-1

cdr3_aa: CCARAPVSTEAFF
cdr3_nt: TGCTGTGCTAGAGCCCCAGTAAGCACTGAAGCTTTCTTT
v_call: TRBV20-1
d_call: -
clone_size: -
j_call: TRBJ1-1

cdr3_aa: CASSYRRPNEQFF
cdr3_nt: TGTGCTAGCAGTTATAGGCGGCCAAATGAGCAGTTCTTC
v_call: TRBV6-2/TRBV6-3
d_call: -
clone_size: once
j_call: TRBJ2-1

cdr3_aa: CASSTTGVAEELYF
cdr3_nt: TGTGCCAGCAGCACGACAGGGGTTGCCGAGGAGCTGTATTTT
v_call: TRBV12-3/TRBV12-4
d_call: TRBD1
clone_size: -
j_call: TRBJ2-2

cdr3_aa: CAISGQGTDTQYF
cdr3_nt: TGTGCAATCAGTGGGCAGGGTACAGATACGCAGTATTTT
v_call: TRBV24-1
d_call: -
clone_size: once
j_call: TRBJ2-3

cdr3_aa: CSANRAIQPQHF
cdr3_nt: TGCAGTGCTAATAGGGCTATTCAGCCTCAGCATTTT
v_call: TRBV20-1
d_call: -
clone_size: -
j_call: TRBJ1-5